This T cell receptor beta chain was identified during a study of cytomegalovirus exposure and HLA in healthy donors. Study context: Among 150 million to 200 million T cells, an earlier analysis found roughly 110 million unique TCR beta sequences.

Per the germline V gene, CDR1 is LNHDA and CDR2 is SQIVND (reference sequence). The CDR3 totals 14 residues. V shed 6 bases, J shed 4 bases, and the junction held 8 bases outside the gene matches. The PCR used 60 Vbeta and 13 Jbeta primers. Measured with immunoSEQ multiplex PCR; TCRdb has only the in-frame clones, and not every one. The table records 95,000 to 150,000 clones, less than 80% of them present only once. The sample consisted of PBMCs. The origin of this receptor is a man between 45 and 60 years old in good health and CMV-seronegative. V gene TRBV19 combines with J gene TRBJ2-5, with TRBD1 identical over 7 bases. Written as DNA, the CDR3 is TGTGCCAGTAGATACCGGGACAGCGGAGAGACCCAGTACTTC. Amino acids: CASRYRDSGETQYF.